This passage covers 30 T cell receptor beta chains from one sample sequenced in a study of human T cells and chemical hapten exposure. TCRdb independently ran MiXCR on the RACE reads; one entry per CDR3 protein. The sample holds around 160,000 distinct CDR3 sequences, more than 14% seen once. Time point in this sample: patch test 1, 2 weeks after DPC sensitization. As for treatment: therapeutic diphenylcyclopropenone sensitization with weekly scalp DPC. The specimen comprised whole blood, sampled in connection with sensitization to the hapten diphenylcyclopropenone (DPC). The receptors come from a woman in her 30s with alopecia areata. Some clones in this sample may be carry-over from other donors' samples.

This clonotype was seen repeatedly, ten times or more. CDR3 sequence (DNA): TGCAGTGCTAGAGACAATGGCGGGAGCTCCTATAATTCACCCCTCCACTTT. Amino acid sequence: CSARDNGGSSYNSPLHF. The chain recombines TRBV20-1 with TRBJ1-6; no firm D call. Trimming stripped 0 bases from V and 0 bases from J, with 12 bases between. CDR3 length: 17 amino acids. The germline CDR1 and CDR2 sequences are DFQATT and SNEGSKA (reference sequence).

This clonotype has a count of ten or more. The chain is built from TRBV18 and TRBJ2-1, with TRBD1 matching over 7 bases. J gave up 3 bases and V 4 bases, and 6 bases lay outside the gene matches. There are 15 residues in the CDR3. Looked up from germline, CDR1 is KGHSH and CDR2 is LQKENI. In DNA form, the CDR3 reads TGTGCCAGCTCACGGCCCGGGACAGACTACAATGAGCAGTTCTTC. Translated, it gives CASSRPGTDYNEQFF. The complete variable domain, with remaining parts taken from reference TRBV18 and TRBJ2-1, reads NAGVMQNPRHLVRRRGQEARLRCSPMKGHSHVYWYRQLPEEGLKFMVYLQKENIIDESGMPKERFSAEFPKEGPSILRIQQVVRGDSAAYFCASSRPGTDYNEQFFGPGTRLTVL.

This clonotype was counted ten times or more. The chain is built from TRBV15 and TRBJ2-5; a possible D gene is TRBD2 (5 bases). CDR3 length equals 15 residues. Per the germline V gene, CDR1 is LNHNV and CDR2 is YYDKDF (reference sequence). Trimming took 0 bases from V and 4 from J, leaving 12 bases between them. The chain's CDR3 is CATSRDHVAGETQYF. The CDR3 DNA reads as TGTGCCACCAGCAGAGATCACGTGGCGGGAGAGACCCAGTACTTC. The full variable domain, completed using reference TRBV15 and TRBJ2-5, is DAMVIQNPRYQVTQFGKPVTLSCSQTLNHNVMYWYQQKSSQAPKLLFHYYDKDFNNEADTPDNFQSRRPNTSFCFLDIRSPGLGDTAMYLCATSRDHVAGETQYFGPGTRLLVL.

The sample holds many counts of this clonotype. This CDR3 reads CASSSQGNEQFF. The DNA of the CDR3 is TGTGCCAGCAGCTCCCAGGGGAATGAGCAGTTCTTC. The chain combines TRBV7-9 with TRBJ2-1; possible D gene TRBD1, 6 bases. This CDR3 region has 12 residues. Germline CDR1 is SEHNR and CDR2 is FQNEAQ (reference sequence). V lost 4 bases, J lost 7 bases, and 8 bases lay in between.

This clonotype was seen at least ten times. The rearrangement links TRBV29-1 to TRBJ2-7; D is possibly TRBD1 or TRBD2 (5 bases each). Trimming cost V 4 bases and J 6 bases, with 7 bases left between them. The CDR3 loop spans 10 amino acids. CDR1 and CDR2 from the germline V gene are SQVTM and ANQGSEA. In DNA, the CDR3 is TGCAGCGTTGGGGGGAGCGAGCAGTACTTC. This codes for CSVGGSEQYF.

This chain uses TRBV12-3 or TRBV12-4 with TRBJ1-5; D gene uncertain. This CDR3 contains 15 residues. The V end lost 1 base, the J end lost 0 bases, and 7 bases lay between the germline ends. CDR3: CASSLGQDSNQPQHF. As DNA, the CDR3 is TGTGCCAGCAGTTTAGGGCAGGATAGCAATCAGCCCCAGCATTTT.

The V gene is TRBV29-1, the J gene TRBJ2-5; D perhaps matches TRBD2 (5 bases). The CDR3 covers 10 residues. The germline CDR1 and CDR2 sequences are SQVTM and ANQGSEA. V lost 6 bases, J lost 9 bases, and 11 bases lay in between. The CDR3 reads CSVARGAQYF. As DNA, the CDR3 is TGCAGCGTAGCCCGGGGAGCCCAGTACTTC.

CDR3 region: CASSFPPSTDTQYF. The CDR3 DNA follows: TGTGCCAGCAGTTTCCCGCCTAGCACAGATACGCAGTATTTT. The chain couples TRBV28 to TRBJ2-3; D gene unclear. This CDR3 has 14 amino acids. In germline, CDR1 is MDHEN, CDR2 SYDVKM. Trimming left V 3 bases short and J 0 bases short, with 7 bases between.

This clonotype was counted between two and nine times. The V and J genes are TRBV4-2 and TRBJ1-1; tentative D call: TRBD1 (5 bases). Germline loops: CDR1 LGHNA, CDR2 YNFKEQ. This CDR3 spans 14 amino acids. V shed 6 bases and J shed 5 bases, with 16 bases lying between them. The CDR3 DNA sequence: TGTGCCAGCAGTGCTGGGGCAGGTTGGACTGAAGCTTTCTTT. Protein: CASSAGAGWTEAFF.

This clonotype occurred a few times. This sequence joins TRBV6-6 and TRBJ1-6, with 8 bases aligning to TRBD1. The CDR3 consists of 16 residues. Germline assignment: CDR1 MNHNY and CDR2 SVGAGI (reference sequence). The V and J ends lost 2 bases and 5 bases, in that order; junction bases with no gene match: 5. CDR3 coding DNA: TGTGCCAGCAGTTACGCACGACAGGGGAATAATTCACCCCTCCACTTT. Its protein product is CASSYARQGNNSPLHF.

In this sample, this clonotype turned up a few times. CDR3 sequence (DNA): TGCAGTGCTTCCGAGTCGTCGGTAGTCGGAGACACCATATATTTT. Translating it yields CSASESSVVGDTIYF. The rearrangement links TRBV20-1 to TRBJ1-3; D remains ambiguous. The V end was cut by 5 bases, the J end by 8 bases, with 22 bases between. This CDR3 region has 15 residues. The germline V gene encodes CDR1 DFQATT and CDR2 SNEGSKA (reference sequence).

This clonotype was counted between two and nine times. The chain links TRBV29-1 to TRBJ1-2; D uncertain. This CDR3 region has 12 residues. With 4 bases removed from V and 3 bases from J, the gap between germline ends came to 9 bases. The germline V gene encodes CDR1 SQVTM and CDR2 ANQGSEA. CDR3 amino acids: CSVARVDYGYTF. The CDR3 nucleotides are TGCAGCGTTGCGAGGGTCGACTATGGCTACACCTTC.

This clonotype was observed a few times. The rearrangement joins TRBV4-1 to TRBJ2-5, with TRBD1 identical over 7 bases. CDR3 size: 17 residues. V lost 0 bases and J lost 2; bases outside the gene matches: 9. The germline CDR1 and CDR2 sequences are MGHRA and YSYEKL. DNA of the CDR3: TGCGCCAGCAGCCAAGAGGGATGGAAGGGGGCTCAAGAGACCCAGTACTTC. This encodes CASSQEGWKGAQETQYF.

This clonotype showed up just a few times. This sequence joins TRBV14 and TRBJ2-3; no reliable D call. CDR1 is SGHDN, CDR2 FVKESK, per germline. The ends were cut back, 0 bases at V and 0 bases at J, with 7 bases in the middle. This CDR3 contains 15 residues. CDR3 DNA: TGTGCCAGCAGCCAAGACTTGGCAAGCACAGATACGCAGTATTTT. This codes for CASSQDLASTDTQYF.

This clonotype showed up just a few times. The V gene is TRBV4-2, the J gene TRBJ1-1; D may be TRBD1 (6 bases). This CDR3 has 17 residues. V was cut by 3 bases and J by 1 base, with 18 bases left in between. Germline-derived CDR1 and CDR2 are LGHNA and YNFKEQ. The CDR3 is CASSQATVGRGNTEAFF. The CDR3 DNA reads as TGTGCCAGCAGCCAGGCCACAGTCGGCAGGGGGAACACTGAAGCTTTCTTT.

The chain uses TRBV12-3 or TRBV12-4 and TRBJ1-2; TRBD1 aligns across 8 bases. The CDR3 consists of 13 residues. V was clipped by 5 bases and J by 4 bases; unmatched bases: 3. The CDR3 spells CASSPTGGYGYTF. For the CDR3, the DNA is TGTGCCAGCAGTCCAACAGGGGGCTATGGCTACACCTTC.

This clonotype has a handful of counts. V usage is TRBV20-1 and J usage is TRBJ1-5, with no clear D. The V and J ends lost 6 bases and 0 bases respectively, with 9 bases between them. Germline V gene data show CDR1 as DFQATT and CDR2 as SNEGSKA (reference sequence). The CDR3 spans 13 residues. The CDR3 sequence is CSARRDSNQPQHF. CDR3 coding DNA: TGCAGTGCCAGACGAGATAGCAATCAGCCCCAGCATTTT.

The chain employs TRBV4-3 and TRBJ2-3; 8 bases align to TRBD2. V trimming: 4 bases; J trimming: 4 bases; junction bases outside the gene matches: 16. Germline V lookup: CDR1 LGHNA, CDR2 YSLEER. This CDR3 is 18 amino acids long. CDR3 sequence (DNA): TGCGCCAGCAGCCCCTATGGCGGTCCAGCGGGAGTAGCAGATACGCAGTATTTT. Translation gives CASSPYGGPAGVADTQYF.

This clonotype was detected ten times or more. The genes are TRBV21-1 and TRBJ1-1. TRBV21-1 is a pseudogene locus. The CDR3 is 16 amino acids. This chain's CDR3 is CASSKSFTKKNTEAFF. The CDR3 bases are TGTGCCAGCAGCAAATCTTTCACGAAAAAGAACACTGAAGCTTTCTTT.

V and J are TRBV5-1 and TRBJ1-1, with D hard to call. CDR1 SGHRS and CDR2 YFSETQ come from the germline V gene. The CDR3 covers 16 residues. Trimming left V 0 bases short and J 1 base short, with 13 bases between. CDR3 nucleotides: TGCGCCAGCAGCTTGGAGTCGGGCAGCAAGAACACTGAAGCTTTCTTT. Its protein product is CASSLESGSKNTEAFF. Based on the CDR3 plus reference TRBV5-1 and TRBJ1-1, the full variable domain is KAGVTQTPRYLIKTRGQQVTLSCSPISGHRSVSWYQQTPGQGLQFLFEYFSETQRNKGNFPGRFSGRQFSNSRSEMNVSTLELGDSALYLCASSLESGSKNTEAFFGQGTRLTVV.

Comment on this clonotype: The germline gene is not matched at one end of the junction; a read error may be the cause. The CDR3 sequence is CASSVVGEPLFF. Here the CDR3 DNA reads TGTGCCAGCAGCGTAGTGGGGGAACCTTTGTTTTTC. The genes are TRBV9 and TRBJ2-5, with D perhaps matching TRBD1 or TRBD2 (5 bases each). There are 12 residues in the CDR3. Germline lookup yields CDR1 SGDLS and CDR2 YYNGEE.

The gene calls are TRBV29-1 and TRBJ2-7; 11 bases align to TRBD1. The germline V gene has CDR1 SQVTM and CDR2 ANQGSEA. This CDR3 is 13 amino acids long. J lost 3 bases, V lost 7 bases, and 5 bases had no gene match. CDR3 coding DNA: TGCAGCGCCAGGACAGGGGGCGGCTACGAGCAGTACTTC. It yields the protein CSARTGGGYEQYF.

This chain connects TRBV6-6 to TRBJ1-5; D is perhaps TRBD1 (5 bases). CDR3 length equals 13 residues. Germline values: CDR1 MNHNY, CDR2 SVGAGI (reference sequence). The V and J ends lost 7 bases and 4 bases respectively, with 11 bases between them. The CDR3 loop reads CASMGDRNQPQHF. The CDR3 nucleotides read TGTGCCAGCATGGGAGACAGAAATCAGCCCCAGCATTTT.

This sequence joins TRBV27 and TRBJ2-1, with 7 bases that match TRBD2. Germline CDR1 is MNHEY and CDR2 is SMNVEV (reference sequence). This CDR3 contains 16 residues. After removal of 5 bases from V and 7 bases from J, the junction contained 14 bases not matched to a gene. CDR3 loop: CASSPRVGRAQNEQFF. The CDR3 DNA reads TGTGCCAGCAGTCCCCGAGTGGGGAGGGCGCAGAATGAGCAGTTCTTC.

This clonotype was detected only a few times. This rearrangement joins TRBV4-3 to TRBJ2-7; D is ambiguous. The germline CDR1 and CDR2 sequences are LGHNA and YSLEER. V lost 1 base and J lost 3, with 13 bases in between. The CDR3 consists of 15 residues. The CDR3 DNA reads as TGCGCCAGCAGCCAAGGTCCCAGCGCCCTCTACGAGCAGTACTTC. Protein sequence: CASSQGPSALYEQYF.

This chain uses TRBV6-5 with TRBJ1-4, with 7 bases that match TRBD1. Per germline, CDR1 MNHEY and CDR2 SVGAGI. Losses at the gene ends were 2 bases for V and 8 bases for J; bases not matched to a gene: 5. This CDR3 is built from 14 residues. The CDR3: CASSYRGRREKLFF. The CDR3 DNA reads as TGTGCCAGCAGTTACAGGGGGCGGAGGGAAAAACTGTTTTTT.

This chain connects TRBV7-6 to TRBJ1-4, with 7 bases aligning to TRBD1. The V and J ends lost 5 bases and 4 bases, in that order; junction bases with no gene match: 7. This CDR3 region has 15 residues. Germline V gives CDR1 SGHVS, CDR2 FNYEAQ. Here the CDR3 DNA reads TGTGCCAGCAGCCCTCGACAGGGCCTTAATGAAAAACTGTTTTTT. It specifies CASSPRQGLNEKLFF.

This clonotype came up a few times. The chain recombines TRBV10-2 with TRBJ2-7; D not resolved. Trimming shortened V by 0 bases and J by 2 bases, and 14 bases separated the two germline ends. CDR3 length: 16 residues. In germline, CDR1 is WSHSY, CDR2 SAAADI. CDR3 region: CASSESTRPPAYEQYF. The DNA for the CDR3 is TGCGCCAGCAGTGAGTCGACTCGGCCACCCGCCTACGAGCAGTACTTC.

The gene calls are TRBV11-2 and TRBJ2-5, with TRBD1 matching 7 bases. After removal of 6 bases from V and 2 bases from J, the junction contained 6 bases not matched to a gene. This CDR3 comprises 14 residues. Germline CDR1 SGHAT, CDR2 FQNNGV. In DNA form, the CDR3 reads TGTGCCAGCAGTACGAACAGGGGTCAAGAGACCCAGTACTTC. As protein: CASSTNRGQETQYF.

V gene TRBV29-1 combines with J gene TRBJ1-1; a possible D gene is TRBD1 (6 bases). V dropped 6 bases and J dropped 1 base, with 15 bases sitting between them. The CDR3 runs 14 residues. CDR1 is SQVTM, CDR2 ANQGSEA, per germline. The CDR3 nucleotides read TGCAGCGTCACGGGGGCCGGAACGAACACTGAAGCTTTCTTT. It is translated as CSVTGAGTNTEAFF.